Each of the 26 T cell receptor beta chains below was sequenced from the same sample in a study of blood T cell repertoires in COVID-19. Data came from immunoSEQ multiplex PCR; TCRdb stores just in-frame clones and leaves some out. This sample carries approximately 41,000 clones, around 81% of them seen once, and the ten largest clones take less than 40%. The sequenced material came from peripheral blood. The receptor set was obtained from a man aged 35-49 years with active or convalescent COVID-19.

This rearrangement joins TRBV27 to TRBJ1-2, with TRBD1 matching over 7 bases. J lost 4 bases, V lost 0 bases, and 8 bases had no gene match. Per germline, CDR1 MNHEY and CDR2 SMNVEV (reference sequence). The CDR3 spans 16 residues. CDR3 DNA: TGTGCCAGCAGTTTATCAGGGACAGTGATTACCTATGGCTACACCTTC. It yields the protein CASSLSGTVITYGYTF.

The chain carries TRBV28 and TRBJ2-7; D not resolved. The CDR3 contains 13 residues. Trimming took 7 bases from V and 5 from J, leaving 15 bases between them. CDR1 and CDR2 from the germline V gene are MDHEN and SYDVKM. The CDR3 region has the DNA TGTGCCAGCACGCCCCCGAATACGGACGAGCAGTACTTC. This gives the protein CASTPPNTDEQYF.

The chain uses TRBV5-1 and TRBJ2-7, with a weak D call TRBD1 (6 bases). The CDR3 covers 14 residues. Germline CDR1 and CDR2: SGHRS and YFSETQ. The V gene lost 7 bases and the J gene lost 2 bases, with 16 bases spanning the gap. The chain's CDR3 is CASYPGTPPYEQYF. Written as DNA, the CDR3 is TGCGCCAGCTACCCCGGGACACCCCCCTACGAGCAGTACTTC.

The chain carries TRBV28 and TRBJ2-2, with 7 bases aligning to TRBD1. The CDR3 spans 14 residues. CDR1 and CDR2 from the germline V gene are MDHEN and SYDVKM. V trimming: 5 bases; J trimming: 9 bases; junction bases outside the gene matches: 9. The CDR3 region has the DNA TGTGCCAGCAGTCTACCCGACAGGGTAAGGGAGCTGTTTTTT. Amino acids: CASSLPDRVRELFF.

The chain carries TRBV19 and TRBJ2-1; 10 positions agree with TRBD2. The length of the CDR3 is 14 residues. The germline gives CDR1 LNHDA, CDR2 SQIVND (reference sequence). J lost 3 bases, V lost 7 bases, and 3 bases had no gene match. In nucleotides, the CDR3 is TGTGCCAGTACACTAGCGGGGATCTACAATGAGCAGTTCTTC. Translation: CASTLAGIYNEQFF.

The CDR3 is CSVGGTGKGYTF. CDR3 bases: TGCAGCGTCGGTGGGACAGGGAAAGGCTACACCTTC. The chain couples TRBV29-1 to TRBJ1-2; 9 bases agree with TRBD1. The CDR3 extends over 12 amino acids. Germline assignment: CDR1 SQVTM and CDR2 ANQGSEA. J gave up 8 bases and V 6 bases, and 7 bases lay outside the gene matches.

The chain links TRBV5-1 to TRBJ2-5; 7 bases map to TRBD1. Unmatched junction bases numbered 10, after V lost 0 bases and J lost 5 bases. Germline CDR1 is SGHRS and CDR2 is YFSETQ. The CDR3 consists of 16 residues. Here the CDR3 DNA reads TGCGCCAGCAGCTTGGGGGGGCGCCGGGGACAGGAGACCCAGTACTTC. This codes for CASSLGGRRGQETQYF.

The chain combines TRBV4-3 with TRBJ2-5; possible D gene TRBD1, 6 bases. The CDR3 is 17 residues long. V was cut by 0 bases and J by 2 bases, with 16 bases left in between. CDR1 LGHNA and CDR2 YSLEER come from the germline V gene. The CDR3 DNA is TGCGCCAGCAGCCAAGATCCCACCGGGACAACTCAAGAGACCCAGTACTTC. Encoded protein: CASSQDPTGTTQETQYF.

The chain employs TRBV6-1 and TRBJ1-2, with TRBD1 matching 7 bases. The J segment lost 4 bases and the V segment lost 2 bases, leaving 7 bases of the junction unmatched. The length of the CDR3 is 15 residues. Germline lookup yields CDR1 MNHNS and CDR2 SASEGT. This CDR3 reads CASSEPGQPAYGYTF. The CDR3 bases are TGTGCCAGCAGTGAACCGGGACAGCCCGCCTATGGCTACACCTTC.

This clone was observed a few times. CDR3 in DNA: TGTGCCATCAGGGTGGGGACTAGCGGCTCCTACAATGAGCAGTTCTTC. Translating it yields CAIRVGTSGSYNEQFF. The rearrangement uses TRBV10-3 and TRBJ2-1; 11 positions agree with TRBD2. This CDR3 is 16 amino acids long. J lost 0 bases, V lost 6 bases, and 4 bases had no gene match. Germline V gene data show CDR1 as ENHRY and CDR2 as SYGVKD.

V and J are TRBV28 and TRBJ1-6, with 9 bases lining up with TRBD1. The CDR3 is 15 residues long. Germline V gives CDR1 MDHEN, CDR2 SYDVKM. V was clipped by 6 bases and J by 11 bases; unmatched bases: 11. The CDR3 nucleotides read TGTGCCAGCAGCTCAACCCGGACAGGGGTAGCACCCCTCCACTTT. This gives the protein CASSSTRTGVAPLHF.

The chain has TRBV12-5 and TRBJ1-2; D might be TRBD1 (6 bases). Trimming left V 7 bases short and J 4 bases short, with 13 bases between. The CDR3 covers 13 residues. Germline V gives CDR1 LGHNT, CDR2 FRNRAP. The CDR3 nucleotides are TGTGCTAGTGTTGTGGACAGTGCCTATGGCTACACCTTC. This translates into CASVVDSAYGYTF.

V and J are TRBV12-3 or TRBV12-4 and TRBJ2-5, with D hard to call. Trimming removed 5 bases from V and 6 bases from J, with 10 bases in between. CDR3 length equals 12 residues. This CDR3 reads CASSISRKTQYF. CDR3 nucleotide sequence: TGTGCCAGCAGTATATCGCGGAAGACCCAGTACTTC.

V usage is TRBV6-4 and J usage is TRBJ2-1, with TRBD2 identical over 7 bases. The CDR3 contains 15 residues. V lost 6 bases and J lost 7; bases outside the gene matches: 12. CDR1 MRHNA and CDR2 SNTAGT come from the germline V gene. The CDR3 region has the DNA TGTGCCAGCAGCCTGACCCGGGACGGGAGGAATGAGCAGTTCTTC. This translates into CASSLTRDGRNEQFF.

This clone showed up just a few times. V is TRBV27 and J is TRBJ2-1, with a tentative D call TRBD1 (6 bases). Deletions cut 4 bases from V and 1 base from J, with 11 bases between. The CDR3 has 15 amino acids. Germline V lookup: CDR1 MNHEY, CDR2 SMNVEV (reference sequence). The CDR3 sequence is CASSSRTVSYNEQFF. The CDR3 region has the DNA TGTGCCAGCAGTTCTCGGACAGTTTCCTACAATGAGCAGTTCTTC.

The rearrangement uses TRBV5-1 and TRBJ1-4; 7 bases map to TRBD1. Germline CDR1 is SGHRS and CDR2 is YFSETQ. The V and J ends lost 4 bases and 2 bases, in that order; junction bases with no gene match: 5. This CDR3 is built from 15 residues. The CDR3 loop is CASSHIQGTNEKLFF. The CDR3 DNA follows: TGCGCCAGCAGCCATATACAGGGGACTAATGAAAAACTGTTTTTT.

The J gene is TRBJ2-1, the V gene TRBV9; D ambiguous. This CDR3 has 16 residues. Trimming shortened V by 0 bases and J by 3 bases, and 13 bases separated the two germline ends. From germline, CDR1 is SGDLS and CDR2 YYNGEE. CDR3 sequence (DNA): TGTGCCAGCAGCGTAGGCGGCACACTCCTCTACAATGAGCAGTTCTTC. The encoded protein is CASSVGGTLLYNEQFF.

The V gene is TRBV27, the J gene TRBJ1-5; a possible D gene is TRBD1 (5 bases). In germline, CDR1 is MNHEY, CDR2 SMNVEV (reference sequence). V was clipped by 2 bases and J by 6 bases, with 23 bases between them. The CDR3 totals 18 residues. This CDR3 is CASSLAGRGGAKTQPQHF. The CDR3, as DNA: TGTGCCAGCAGTTTAGCGGGTCGGGGAGGGGCGAAGACTCAGCCCCAGCATTTT.

V is TRBV4-1 and J is TRBJ2-7; TRBD1 might be the D (5 bases). The V end was cut by 0 bases, the J end by 5 bases, with 11 bases between. The CDR3 runs to 14 residues. CDR1 and CDR2 (germline): MGHRA, YSYEKL. For the CDR3, the DNA is TGCGCCAGCAGCCAAGAGCAGGGAATCGACGAGCAGTACTTC. This encodes CASSQEQGIDEQYF.

This clone was seen a handful of times. The rearrangement links TRBV3-1 (or the pseudogene TRBV3-2) to TRBJ1-6; 8 nucleotides align to TRBD1. This CDR3 spans 13 amino acids. Trimming removed 7 bases from V and 7 bases from J; junction bases left unmatched: 3. Germline CDR1 is LGHDT and CDR2 is YNNKEL (reference sequence). The CDR3 loop reads CASMGQANSPLHF. CDR3 in DNA: TGTGCCAGCATGGGACAGGCGAATTCACCCCTCCACTTT.

The chain combines TRBV30 with TRBJ2-3, with 8 bases lining up with TRBD1. V shed 2 bases and J 2 bases; nucleotides not matched to a gene: 6. The CDR3 loop spans 15 amino acids. Per the germline V gene, CDR1 is GTSNPN and CDR2 is SVGIG (reference sequence). CDR3 protein: CAWSFRDRTTDTQYF. The DNA of the CDR3 is TGTGCCTGGAGTTTTAGGGACAGGACCACAGATACGCAGTATTTT.

With respect to this clone: Germline and junction disagree at one end, which may indicate a read error. This rearrangement joins TRBV6-1 to TRBJ1-2, with a tentative D call TRBD1 (6 bases). This CDR3 region has 14 residues. Per the germline V gene, CDR1 is MNHNS and CDR2 is SASEGT. The DNA of the CDR3 is TGTGCCAGCAGGGAAGACAGGACCCCCTATGGCTACACCTTC. This translates into CASREDRTPYGYTF.

V and J are TRBV4-1 and TRBJ2-3; tentative D call: TRBD1 (6 bases). Looked up from germline, CDR1 is MGHRA and CDR2 is YSYEKL. This CDR3 region has 13 residues. Trimming pared 0 bases from V and 13 bases from J, leaving 14 bases between. This chain's CDR3 is CASSQEWGQGKYF. For the CDR3, the DNA is TGCGCCAGCAGCCAAGAATGGGGGCAGGGGAAGTATTTT.

This sequence joins TRBV30 and TRBJ2-2, with TRBD1 matching over 8 bases. Germline V gives CDR1 GTSNPN, CDR2 SVGIG (reference sequence). The CDR3 has 14 residues. V was pared by 4 bases and J by 4 bases, with 5 bases of the junction left unmatched. The CDR3 is CAWTQGEATGELFF. In nucleotides, the CDR3 is TGTGCCTGGACACAGGGGGAGGCCACCGGGGAGCTGTTTTTT.

V is TRBV7-9 and J is TRBJ2-3; D may be TRBD1 (5 bases). The CDR3 runs 12 residues. V lost 5 bases and J 11 bases, leaving 14 bases between the germline ends. In germline, CDR1 is SEHNR, CDR2 FQNEAQ (reference sequence). The DNA for the CDR3 is TGTGCCAGCAGCATCTCAGGGATTATGCAGTATTTT. It encodes CASSISGIMQYF.

V usage is TRBV9 and J usage is TRBJ2-7; TRBD2 matches 12 bases. The CDR3 length is 16 residues. Per the germline V gene, CDR1 is SGDLS and CDR2 is YYNGEE. Trimming took 0 bases from V and 1 from J; bases not matched to a gene: 2. CDR3 amino acids: CASSVGTSGTSYEQYF. DNA for the CDR3: TGTGCCAGCAGCGTAGGGACTAGCGGGACGTCCTACGAGCAGTACTTC.